This passage covers 2 T cell receptor beta chains from one sample sequenced in a study of technical replicates of blood from a handful of donors (dated by TCRdb to 2015 to 2018). Receptors were amplified or captured by the immunoSEQ multiplex PCR assay. The table was pulled from immuneACCESS by TCRdb, which kept in-frame rearrangements only. Such tables lose some clones; where checked, under half of the loss comes from unresolved V genes, and the rest has no known cause. Present in this sample are approximately 81,000 clones, more than 90% of which were seen just once. The ten largest make up 0.36% of the sample. Sequenced sample: T cells isolated from PBMCs. All receptors derive from a human donor in good health.

V gene TRBV5-1 combines with J gene TRBJ1-4; 10 bases map to TRBD1. CDR1 is SGHRS and CDR2 is YFSETQ in the germline V gene. J lost 4 bases, V lost 5 bases, and 8 bases had no gene match. This CDR3 has 16 amino acids. The CDR3 reads CASRDGTGDFNEKLFF. The CDR3 DNA follows: TGCGCCAGCAGGGACGGGACAGGGGATTTTAATGAAAAACTGTTTTTT.

The rearrangement uses TRBV9 and TRBJ2-1; a possible D gene is TRBD2 (6 bases). The germline V gene encodes CDR1 SGDLS and CDR2 YYNGEE. V shed 0 bases and J shed 3 bases, with 13 bases lying between them. The length of the CDR3 is 16 residues. This CDR3 is CASSVGGETVYNEQFF. CDR3 coding DNA: TGTGCCAGCAGCGTAGGCGGGGAAACCGTCTACAATGAGCAGTTCTTC. Full variable domain (outside the CDR3, taken from reference TRBV9 and TRBJ2-1): DSGVTQTPKHLITATGQRVTLRCSPRSGDLSVYWYQQSLDQGLQFLIQYYNGEERAKGNILERFSAQQFPDLHSELNLSSLELGDSALYFCASSVGGETVYNEQFFGPGTRLTVL.